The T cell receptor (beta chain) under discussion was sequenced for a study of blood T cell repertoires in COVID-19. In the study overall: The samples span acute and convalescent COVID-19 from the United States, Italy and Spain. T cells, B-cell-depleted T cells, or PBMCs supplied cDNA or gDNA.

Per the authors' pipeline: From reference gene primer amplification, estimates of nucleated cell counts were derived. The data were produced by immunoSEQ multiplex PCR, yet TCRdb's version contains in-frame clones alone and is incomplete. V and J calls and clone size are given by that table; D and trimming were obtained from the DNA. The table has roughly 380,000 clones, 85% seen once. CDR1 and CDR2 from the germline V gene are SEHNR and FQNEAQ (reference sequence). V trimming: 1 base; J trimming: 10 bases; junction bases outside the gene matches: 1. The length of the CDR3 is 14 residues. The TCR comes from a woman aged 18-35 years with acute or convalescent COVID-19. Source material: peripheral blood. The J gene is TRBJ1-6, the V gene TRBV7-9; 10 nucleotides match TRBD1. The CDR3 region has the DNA TGTGCCAGCAGCTTAGTGGACAGGGGGTCACCCCTCCACTTT. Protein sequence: CASSLVDRGSPLHF.